The 11 T cell receptor beta chains in this list originate from one sample, sequenced in a study of cytomegalovirus exposure and HLA in healthy donors. Repertoires were generated with immunoSEQ multiplex PCR, while TCRdb's copy carries only in-frame clones and drops some. The profile shows 150,000 or so clones, 85% to 90% of them singletons. The sequenced sample was PBMCs. The receptors were sampled from a woman aged 25 to 39 in good health and CMV-seronegative.

Concerning this clone itself: This same CDR3 is encoded by further DNA sequences in the sample. The chain uses TRBV9 and TRBJ1-1; D gene uncertain. The CDR3 extends over 14 amino acids. Trimming removed 3 bases from V and 4 bases from J, with 13 bases in between. Germline loops: CDR1 SGDLS, CDR2 YYNGEE. The CDR3 region is CASSALTGGTEAFF. In nucleotides, the CDR3 is TGTGCCAGCAGCGCCTTGACTGGCGGCACTGAAGCTTTCTTT.

This clone has a single count. V and J are TRBV7-6 and TRBJ2-3; no firm D call. This CDR3 is built from 12 residues. Germline V gene sequence: CDR1 SGHVS, CDR2 FNYEAQ. With 5 bases removed from V and 6 bases from J, the gap between germline ends came to 9 bases. The CDR3 region is CASSPLQDTQYF. CDR3 DNA sequence: TGTGCCAGCAGCCCCTTGCAGGATACGCAGTATTTT.

The rearrangement joins TRBV18 to TRBJ1-3; 10 nucleotides agree with TRBD1. CDR3 length: 15 residues. Germline V gene lookup returns CDR1 KGHSH and CDR2 LQKENI. Trimming took 3 bases from V and 4 from J; bases not matched to a gene: 3. CDR3 sequence: CASSPATGGGNTIYF. CDR3 in DNA: TGTGCCAGCTCACCCGCGACAGGGGGCGGAAACACCATATATTTT. Based on the CDR3 plus reference TRBV18 and TRBJ1-3, the full variable domain is NAGVMQNPRHLVRRRGQEARLRCSPMKGHSHVYWYRQLPEEGLKFMVYLQKENIIDESGMPKERFSAEFPKEGPSILRIQQVVRGDSAAYFCASSPATGGGNTIYFGEGSWLTVV.

V gene TRBV9 combines with J gene TRBJ1-1; D not certain. V lost 5 bases, J lost 1 base, and 15 bases lay in between. CDR3 length: 15 residues. Germline V gene lookup returns CDR1 SGDLS and CDR2 YYNGEE. The CDR3 loop is CASRDIGEGNTEAFF. The CDR3 coding sequence is TGTGCCAGCAGAGACATTGGGGAGGGGAACACTGAAGCTTTCTTT.

The CDR3 loop reads CASSSQGQANYGYTF. In nucleotides, the CDR3 is TGTGCCAGCAGCTCCCAGGGACAGGCTAACTATGGCTACACCTTC. The V and J genes are TRBV7-9 and TRBJ1-2, with 8 nucleotides matching TRBD1. CDR3 size: 15 residues. CDR1 is SEHNR, CDR2 FQNEAQ, per germline (reference sequence). With 4 bases clipped from V and 0 bases from J, the junction kept 4 bases outside the gene matches. Together with reference TRBV7-9 and TRBJ1-2, the CDR3 gives the full variable domain: DTGVSQNPRHKITKRGQNVTFRCDPISEHNRLYWYRQTLGQGPEFLTYFQNEAQLEKSRLLSDRFSAERPKGSFSTLEIQRTEQGDSAMYLCASSSQGQANYGYTFGSGTRLTVV.

The chain employs TRBV7-9 and TRBJ1-1, with 8 bases matching TRBD1. In germline, CDR1 is SEHNR, CDR2 FQNEAQ (reference sequence). The ends lost 4 bases at V and 7 bases at J; junction bases unmatched: 5. This CDR3 has 13 amino acids. The CDR3: CASSWRDRNEAFF. The DNA for the CDR3 is TGTGCCAGCAGCTGGAGGGACAGGAATGAAGCTTTCTTT.

V is TRBV27 and J is TRBJ1-5; unclear D gene. The CDR3 extends over 13 amino acids. The germline V gene encodes CDR1 MNHEY and CDR2 SMNVEV (reference sequence). Trimming took off 6 bases at V and 6 bases at J, with 12 bases between the two ends. Written as DNA, the CDR3 is TGTGCCAGCAGACCGTCGGTATCTCAGCCCCAGCATTTT. Protein: CASRPSVSQPQHF.

The V and J genes are TRBV5-1 and TRBJ2-2; 7 nucleotides match TRBD1. In germline, CDR1 is SGHRS, CDR2 YFSETQ. V shed 1 base, J shed 2 bases, and the junction held 5 bases outside the gene matches. This CDR3 contains 16 residues. CDR3 DNA: TGCGCCAGCAGCTTGTTAACAGGGGACAACACCGGGGAGCTGTTTTTT. As protein: CASSLLTGDNTGELFF.

This chain connects TRBV25-1 to TRBJ2-6; D unclear. Between the trimmed V and J ends, which lost 4 bases and 3 bases, there was a span of 7 bases. Germline CDR1 is MGHDK and CDR2 is SYGVNS. This CDR3 has 14 amino acids. The CDR3 spells CASSVGGGANVLTF. In DNA form, the CDR3 reads TGTGCCAGCAGTGTTGGCGGTGGGGCCAACGTCCTGACTTTC.

The chain couples TRBV6-6 to TRBJ1-2, with 7 bases aligning to TRBD1. Germline V gives CDR1 MNHNY, CDR2 SVGAGI (reference sequence). The CDR3 is 15 residues long. After removal of 0 bases from V and 1 base from J, the junction contained 2 bases not matched to a gene. The CDR3 loop is CASSYSDRRNYGYTF. DNA for the CDR3: TGTGCCAGCAGTTACTCGGACAGGCGTAACTATGGCTACACCTTC.

This clone was seen only a few times. J is TRBJ2-7 and V is TRBV2; D is possibly TRBD1 (6 bases). The length of the CDR3 is 13 residues. CDR1 SNHLY and CDR2 FYNNEI come from the germline V gene. V dropped 10 bases and J dropped 2 bases, with 15 bases sitting between them. The CDR3, as DNA: TGTGCCACCTCCGGGACACCCACCTACGAGCAGTACTTC. Amino acid sequence: CATSGTPTYEQYF. Full variable domain (outside the CDR3, taken from reference TRBV2 and TRBJ2-7): EPEVTQTPSHQVTQMGQEVILRCVPISNHLYFYWYRQILGQKVEFLVSFYNNEISEKSEIFDDQFSVERPDGSNFTLKIRSTKLEDSAMYFCATSGTPTYEQYFGPGTRLTVT.